A selection of T cell receptor beta chains follows, all from one sample in a study of blood T cell repertoires in COVID-19. Profiled with immunoSEQ multiplex PCR; TCRdb holds only in-frame clones, not every one. This table has tens of thousands of clones, about 85% appearing once. The sequenced material came from peripheral blood. These receptors all stem from a human donor in a cohort sampled during active COVID-19. Both conserved end residues are part of each CDR3. The D gene is left open where the match is weak. Size is omitted from some rows. Given values are once, few, many or a class for expanded clones.

J | size | V | D | DNA | CDR3
TRBJ2-6 | . | TRBV2 | TRBD1 | TGTGCCAGCAGCGATCAGAGGACAGGGGGCTCTGGGGCCAACGTCCTGACTTTC | CASSDQRTGGSGANVLTF
TRBJ2-1 | . | TRBV11-3 | . | TGTGCCAGCAGCTCTGGCGTGGCGGGGCAGGGTGAGCAGTTCTTC | CASSSGVAGQGEQFF
TRBJ2-7 | . | TRBV28 | TRBD1 | TGTGCCAGCAGTCGGGACAGGGGCAGCTCCTACGAGCAGTACTTC | CASSRDRGSSYEQYF
TRBJ2-5 | . | TRBV6-5 | . | TGTGCCAGCAGTTATTGGCGGGGTCTATCACAAGAGACCCAGTACTTC | CASSYWRGLSQETQYF
TRBJ2-4 | . | TRBV5-1 | . | TGCGCCAGCAGCCCCGATACCGGCATTCAGTACTTC | CASSPDTGIQYF
TRBJ1-2 | . | TRBV5-4 | TRBD1 | TGTGCCAGCAGCTTTGGGACGGGACAGACCCTCCGTTATGGCTACACCTTC | CASSFGTGQTLRYGYTF
TRBJ2-1 | few | TRBV5-1 | . | TGCGCCAGCAGCTTGCTCGCGGGGGCCGATAGCTCCTACAATGAGCAGTTCTTC | CASSLLAGADSSYNEQFF
TRBJ2-1 | . | TRBV5-1 | . | TGCGCCAGCAGCTTGGCCACAGGGGGGGGCAATGAGCAGTTCTTC | CASSLATGGGNEQFF
TRBJ1-2 | . | TRBV5-5 | . | TGTGCCAGCAGCTCAGGCGTGACAGAACACTATGGCTACACCTTC | CASSSGVTEHYGYTF
TRBJ1-6 | . | TRBV20-1 | TRBD1 | TGCAGTGCTAGTTCCAGGGGGGTCTATAATTCACCCCTCCACTTT | CSASSRGVYNSPLHF
TRBJ1-1 | . | TRBV11-2 | . | TGTGCCAGCAGCTTCCTAGTTGATAACACTGAAGCTTTCTTT | CASSFLVDNTEAFF
TRBJ2-7 | . | TRBV11-2 | . | TGTGCCAGCAGCACGGGCCTAAGCTACAGGGAGCAGTACTTC | CASSTGLSYREQYF
TRBJ1-5 | . | TRBV20-1 | . | TGCAGTGCTAGTGATCAGACAAACCAGCCCCAGCATTTT | CSASDQTNQPQHF
TRBJ2-5 | . | TRBV7-8 | TRBD1 | TGTGCCAGCAGCTTAGTTATCACAGGGGGCAAGGAGACCCAGTACTTC | CASSLVITGGKETQYF
TRBJ2-7 | . | TRBV13 | TRBD2 | TGTGCCAGCAGCCTAGCGGGGGGCTACGAGCAGTACTTC | CASSLAGGYEQYF
TRBJ2-5 | . | TRBV30 | . | TGTGCCTGGAGTATGGGGCACCAAGAGACCCAGTACTTC | CAWSMGHQETQYF
TRBJ1-2 | . | TRBV3-1/TRBV3-2 | . | TGTGCCAGCAGCCTAACCGAGGACAGCTTCTATGGCTACACCTTC | CASSLTEDSFYGYTF
TRBJ2-7 | . | TRBV7-8 | TRBD2 | TGTGCCAGCAGCTCATCAGGACTAGCGGGACCGGAATTGGGCTACGAGCAGTACTTC | CASSSSGLAGPELGYEQYF
TRBJ1-1 | . | TRBV5-1 | . | TGCGCCAGCAGCTTGATGGACAGTTCGAACACTGAAGCTTTCTTT | CASSLMDSSNTEAFF
TRBJ1-5 | . | TRBV6-6 | TRBD1 | TGTGCCAGCAGTTACGACAGGGAAGGTTATCAGCCCCAGCATTTT | CASSYDREGYQPQHF
TRBJ2-7 | few | TRBV2 | TRBD1 | TGTGCCAGCAGTTATGACAGGGGGCTGTACGAGCAGTACTTC | CASSYDRGLYEQYF
TRBJ2-5 | . | TRBV19 | . | TGTGCCAGTAACGTTGCAGGGGGGATGCGAGAGACCCAGTACTTC | CASNVAGGMRETQYF
TRBJ2-3 | . | TRBV7-3 | TRBD2 | TGTGCCAGCAGCAAGGGACTAGCGGGGGTTGACACAGATACGCAGTATTTT | CASSKGLAGVDTDTQYF
TRBJ1-1 | few | TRBV30 | TRBD1 | TGTGCCTGGAGTGTCGGGACAGTGAACACTGAAGCTTTCTTT | CAWSVGTVNTEAFF
TRBJ1-1 | . | TRBV3-1/TRBV3-2 | TRBD1 | TGTGCCAGCAGCTCGCTCGACAGGGTGACTGAAGCTTTCTTT | CASSSLDRVTEAFF
TRBJ1-2 | . | TRBV13 | TRBD1 | TGTGCCAGCAGCTCACAGACAGGGATATACAACTATGGCTACACCTTC | CASSSQTGIYNYGYTF
TRBJ1-5 | once | TRBV5-1 | . | TGCGCCAGCAGCTTGGATCCGGGGGGTCAGCCCCAGCATTTT | CASSLDPGGQPQHF
TRBJ1-1 | few | TRBV19 | . | TGTGCCAGTAGTATACGGGGAGTTGGGGAAGCTTTCTTT | CASSIRGVGEAFF
TRBJ1-2 | . | TRBV3-1/TRBV3-2 | . | TGTGCCAGCAGCCAGGGCCGGGGCTACACCTTC | CASSQGRGYTF
TRBJ1-1 | . | TRBV2 | . | TGTGCCAGCAGTGAACGGCAAACTAGGGCTGAAGCTTTCTTT | CASSERQTRAEAFF
TRBJ2-5 | . | TRBV5-1 | TRBD2 | TGCGCCAGCAGCCCGGAAGGGACTAGCGGGGGGCAGGGAGAGACCCAGTACTTC | CASSPEGTSGGQGETQYF
TRBJ2-4 | . | TRBV7-3 | TRBD2 | TGTGCCAGCAGCTCCACCGGGACTAGCGGGGGGGAACTAGCCAAAAACATTCAGTACTTC | CASSSTGTSGGELAKNIQYF
TRBJ2-3 | few | TRBV19 | . | TGTGCCAGTAGCCCAGTATTGGTTGGCACAGATACGCAGTATTTT | CASSPVLVGTDTQYF